Following are 8 T cell receptor beta chains from one sample sequenced in a study of tumor-infiltrating lymphocytes in localized non-small cell lung cancer. Generated by immunoSEQ multiplex PCR, the TCRdb table keeps only in-frame clones and is missing some. This sample has thousands of clones, with 60% to 80% found just once. The sample consisted of uninvolved lung tissue not adjacent to the tumor. The receptors originated from a human donor with non-small cell lung cancer.

This chain links TRBV7-3 with TRBJ2-3; 7 bases match TRBD2. CDR1 SGHTA and CDR2 FQGTGA come from the germline V gene. The CDR3 is made up of 15 amino acids. V was pared by 4 bases and J by 6 bases, with 10 bases of the junction left unmatched. CDR3: CASSSTAGVLDTQYF. CDR3 sequence (DNA): TGTGCCAGCAGCTCTACGGCGGGGGTGTTGGATACGCAGTATTTT.

Only a few counts were recorded for this clone. The chain employs TRBV6-5 and TRBJ2-5, with 9 bases aligning to TRBD2. CDR3 length: 13 residues. CDR1 is MNHEY, CDR2 SVGAGI, per germline. The CDR3 region is CASASGVQRAQYF. DNA of the CDR3: TGTGCTTCGGCTAGCGGGGTTCAGAGGGCCCAGTACTTC.

This clone came up once. The rearrangement links TRBV6-5 to TRBJ1-5; D uncertain. CDR1 and CDR2 from the germline V gene are MNHEY and SVGAGI. V lost 2 bases to trimming and J lost 3 bases, with 8 bases between them. The CDR3 has 14 amino acids. The chain's CDR3 is CASSYNSFNQPQHF. Here the CDR3 DNA reads TGTGCCAGCAGTTACAACAGTTTCAATCAGCCCCAGCATTTT.

A word on this clone: Other DNA sequences in the sample encode the same CDR3. V and J are TRBV5-1 and TRBJ2-5, with 11 bases aligning to TRBD2. Looked up from germline, CDR1 is SGHRS and CDR2 is YFSETQ. The J segment lost 2 bases and the V segment lost 0 bases, leaving 6 bases of the junction unmatched. This CDR3 has 17 amino acids. CDR3 sequence (DNA): TGCGCCAGCAGCTTGGGACAGCTAGCGGGGGGACAAGAGACCCAGTACTTC. Its protein is CASSLGQLAGGQETQYF.

V gene TRBV6-5 combines with J gene TRBJ1-2, with D possibly being TRBD1 (6 bases). The CDR3 totals 12 residues. V lost 5 bases and J 6 bases, leaving 10 bases between the germline ends. Germline V gene lookup returns CDR1 MNHEY and CDR2 SVGAGI. The CDR3, as DNA: TGTGCCAGCAGTACAGGGTCGGATGGCTACACCTTC. Translation: CASSTGSDGYTF.

V usage is TRBV7-8 and J usage is TRBJ2-7; perhaps TRBD1 as D (5 bases). The V gene's germline CDR1 is SGHVS and CDR2 FQNEAQ. This CDR3 contains 14 residues. V lost 9 bases and J 0 bases, leaving 15 bases between the germline ends. CDR3 region: CASLPDTSSYEQYF. The CDR3 DNA sequence: TGTGCCAGTCTTCCGGACACGAGCTCCTACGAGCAGTACTTC.

This clone occurred once. CDR3 protein: CASSIWGQETQYF. In nucleotides, the CDR3 is TGTGCCAGTAGTATTTGGGGTCAAGAGACCCAGTACTTC. The gene calls are TRBV19 and TRBJ2-5, with D unclear. Trimming stripped 3 bases from V and 2 bases from J, with 7 bases between. CDR1 is LNHDA and CDR2 is SQIVND in the germline V gene (reference sequence). The CDR3 sequence is 13 residues long.

CDR3 bases: TGTGCCTGGAGGGGAAGAACTAATGAAAAACTGTTTTTT. It specifies CAWRGRTNEKLFF. The chain employs TRBV30 and TRBJ1-4; D uncertain. Germline loops: CDR1 GTSNPN, CDR2 SVGIG (reference sequence). The CDR3 is 13 amino acids. Trimming removed 3 bases from V and 1 base from J, with 6 bases in between.